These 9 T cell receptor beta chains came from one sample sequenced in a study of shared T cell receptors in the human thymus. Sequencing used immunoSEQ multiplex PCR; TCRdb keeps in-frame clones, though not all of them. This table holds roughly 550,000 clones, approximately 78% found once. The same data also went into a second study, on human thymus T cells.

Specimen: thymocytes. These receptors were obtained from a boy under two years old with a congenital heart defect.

CDR3 loop: CASSPGFSGRKETQYF. The CDR3 DNA reads TGTGCCAGCAGCCCTGGGTTTAGCGGGAGAAAGGAAACGCAGTATTTT. The chain joins TRBV6-4 to TRBJ2-3, with TRBD2 identical over 9 bases. The CDR3 loop spans 16 amino acids. J lost 9 bases, V lost 6 bases, and 16 bases had no gene match. Germline CDR1 and CDR2: MRHNA and SNTAGT.

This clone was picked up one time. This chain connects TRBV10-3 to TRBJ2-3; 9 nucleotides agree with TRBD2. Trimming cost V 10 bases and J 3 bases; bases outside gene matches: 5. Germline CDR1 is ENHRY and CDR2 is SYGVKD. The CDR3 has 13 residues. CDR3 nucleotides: TGTGCCAGTAGCGGGAGTTGGACAGATACGCAGTATTTT. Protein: CASSGSWTDTQYF.

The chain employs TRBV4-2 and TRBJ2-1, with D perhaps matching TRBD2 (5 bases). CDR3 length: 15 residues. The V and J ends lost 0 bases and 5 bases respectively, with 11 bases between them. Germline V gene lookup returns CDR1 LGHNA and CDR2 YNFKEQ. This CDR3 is CASSQDFSGNNEQFF. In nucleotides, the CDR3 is TGTGCCAGCAGCCAAGATTTCAGCGGAAACAATGAGCAGTTCTTC.

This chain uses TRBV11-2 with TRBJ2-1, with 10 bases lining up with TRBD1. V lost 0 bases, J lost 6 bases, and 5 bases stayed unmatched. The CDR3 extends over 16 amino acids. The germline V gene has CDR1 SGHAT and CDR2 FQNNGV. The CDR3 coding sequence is TGTGCCAGCAGCTTAGAGGACTGGACAGGGGGCAATGAGCAGTTCTTC. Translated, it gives CASSLEDWTGGNEQFF. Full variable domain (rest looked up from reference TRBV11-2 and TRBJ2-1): EAGVAQSPRYKIIEKRQSVAFWCNPISGHATLYWYQQILGQGPKLLIQFQNNGVVDDSQLPKDRFSAERLKGVDSTLKIQPAKLEDSAVYLCASSLEDWTGGNEQFFGPGTRLTVL.

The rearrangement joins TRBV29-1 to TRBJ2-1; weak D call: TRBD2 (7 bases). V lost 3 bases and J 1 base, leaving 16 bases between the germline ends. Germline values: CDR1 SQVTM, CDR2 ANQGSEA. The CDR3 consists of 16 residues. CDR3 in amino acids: CSVEKGGTSSYNEQFF. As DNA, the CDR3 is TGCAGCGTTGAGAAGGGGGGGACAAGTTCCTACAATGAGCAGTTCTTC.

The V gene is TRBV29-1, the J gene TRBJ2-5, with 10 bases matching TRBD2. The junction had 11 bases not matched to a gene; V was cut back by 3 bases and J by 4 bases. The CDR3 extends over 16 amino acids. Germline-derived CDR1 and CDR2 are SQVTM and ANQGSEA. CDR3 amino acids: CSVDFRLAGVGETQYF. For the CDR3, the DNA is TGCAGCGTTGACTTCCGGCTAGCGGGAGTTGGAGAGACCCAGTACTTC. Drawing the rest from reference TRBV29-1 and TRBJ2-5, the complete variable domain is SAVISQKPSRDICQRGTSLTIQCQVDSQVTMMFWYRQQPGQSLTLIATANQGSEATYESGFVIDKFPISRPNLTFSTLTVSNMSPEDSSIYLCSVDFRLAGVGETQYFGPGTRLLVL.

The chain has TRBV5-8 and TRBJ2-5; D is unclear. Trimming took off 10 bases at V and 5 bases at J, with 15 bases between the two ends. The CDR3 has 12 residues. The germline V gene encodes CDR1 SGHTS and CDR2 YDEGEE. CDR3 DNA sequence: TGTGCCTCTCGAGGCGCGTGGGAGACCCAGTACTTC. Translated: CASRGAWETQYF.

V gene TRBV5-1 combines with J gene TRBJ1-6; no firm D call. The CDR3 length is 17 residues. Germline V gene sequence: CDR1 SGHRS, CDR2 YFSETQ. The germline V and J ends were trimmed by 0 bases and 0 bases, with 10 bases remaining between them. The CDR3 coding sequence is TGCGCCAGCAGCTTGGGGTTTGCGAGCTCCTATAATTCACCCCTCCACTTT. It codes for CASSLGFASSYNSPLHF. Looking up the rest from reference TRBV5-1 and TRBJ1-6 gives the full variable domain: KAGVTQTPRYLIKTRGQQVTLSCSPISGHRSVSWYQQTPGQGLQFLFEYFSETQRNKGNFPGRFSGRQFSNSRSEMNVSTLELGDSALYLCASSLGFASSYNSPLHFGNGTRLTVT.

The CDR3 bases are TGTGCCAGCAGCCTAGGACTAGCGGCTTCCTACGAGCAGTACTTC. Amino acids: CASSLGLAASYEQYF. The rearrangement joins TRBV7-8 to TRBJ2-7; TRBD2 matches 10 bases. Trimming took 5 bases from V and 1 from J; bases not matched to a gene: 5. In germline, CDR1 is SGHVS, CDR2 FQNEAQ. The CDR3 runs 15 residues. Filled out from reference TRBV7-8 and TRBJ2-7, the complete variable domain reads GAGVSQSPRYKVAKRGQDVALRCDPISGHVSLFWYQQALGQGPEFLTYFQNEAQLDKSGLPSDRFFAERPEGSVSTLKIQRTQQEDSAVYLCASSLGLAASYEQYFGPGTRLTVT.